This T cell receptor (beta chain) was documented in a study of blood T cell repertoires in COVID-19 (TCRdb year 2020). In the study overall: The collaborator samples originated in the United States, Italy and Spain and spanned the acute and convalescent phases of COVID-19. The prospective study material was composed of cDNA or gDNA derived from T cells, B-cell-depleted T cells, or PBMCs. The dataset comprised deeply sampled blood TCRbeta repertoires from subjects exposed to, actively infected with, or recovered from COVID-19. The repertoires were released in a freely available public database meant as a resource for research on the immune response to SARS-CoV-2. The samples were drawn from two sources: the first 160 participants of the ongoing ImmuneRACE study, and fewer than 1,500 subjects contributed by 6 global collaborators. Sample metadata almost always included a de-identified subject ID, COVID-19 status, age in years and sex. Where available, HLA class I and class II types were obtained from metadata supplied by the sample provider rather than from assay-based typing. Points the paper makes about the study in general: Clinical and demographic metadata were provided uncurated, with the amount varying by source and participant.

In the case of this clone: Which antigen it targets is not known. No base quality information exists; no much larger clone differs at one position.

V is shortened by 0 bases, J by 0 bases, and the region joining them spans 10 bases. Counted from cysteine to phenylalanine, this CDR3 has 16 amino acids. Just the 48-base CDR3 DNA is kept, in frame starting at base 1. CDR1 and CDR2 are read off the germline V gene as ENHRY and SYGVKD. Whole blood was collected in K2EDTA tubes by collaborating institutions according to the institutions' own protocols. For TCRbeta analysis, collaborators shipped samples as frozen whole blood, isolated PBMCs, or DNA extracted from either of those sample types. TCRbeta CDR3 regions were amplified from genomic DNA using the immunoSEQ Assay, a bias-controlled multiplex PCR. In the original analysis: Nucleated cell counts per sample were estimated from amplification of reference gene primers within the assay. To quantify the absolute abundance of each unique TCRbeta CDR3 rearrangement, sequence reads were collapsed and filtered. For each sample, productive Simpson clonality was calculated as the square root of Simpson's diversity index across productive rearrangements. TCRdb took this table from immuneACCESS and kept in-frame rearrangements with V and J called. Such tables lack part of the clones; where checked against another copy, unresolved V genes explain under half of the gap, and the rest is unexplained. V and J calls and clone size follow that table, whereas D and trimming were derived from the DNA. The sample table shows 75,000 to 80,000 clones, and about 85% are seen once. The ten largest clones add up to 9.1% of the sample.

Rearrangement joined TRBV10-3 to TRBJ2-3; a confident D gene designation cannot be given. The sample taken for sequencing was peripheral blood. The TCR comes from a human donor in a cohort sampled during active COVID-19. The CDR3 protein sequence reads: CAISESGTASTDTQYF. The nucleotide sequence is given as TGTGCCATCAGTGAGTCTGGTACAGCTAGCACAGATACGCAGTATTTT.